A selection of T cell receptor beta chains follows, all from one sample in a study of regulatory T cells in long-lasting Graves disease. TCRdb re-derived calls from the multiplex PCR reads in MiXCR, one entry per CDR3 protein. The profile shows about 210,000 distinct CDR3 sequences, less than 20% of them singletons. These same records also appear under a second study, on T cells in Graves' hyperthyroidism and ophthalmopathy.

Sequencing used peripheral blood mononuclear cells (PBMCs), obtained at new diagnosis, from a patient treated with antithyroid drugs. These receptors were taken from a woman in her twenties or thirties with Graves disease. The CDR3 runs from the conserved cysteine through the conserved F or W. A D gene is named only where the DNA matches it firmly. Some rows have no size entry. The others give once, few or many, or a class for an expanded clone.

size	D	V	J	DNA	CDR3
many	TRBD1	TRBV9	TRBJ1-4	TGTGCCAGCAGCCCTGGAACAGGGGGCTCTTCTAATGAAAAACTGTTTTTT	CASSPGTGGSSNEKLFF
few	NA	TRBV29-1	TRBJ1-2	TGCAGCGTGCTGCAAGCTAACTATGGCTACACCTTC	CSVLQANYGYTF
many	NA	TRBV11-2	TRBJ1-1	TGTGCCAGCAGCTTAGATCAAAGGTTGGACGAAGCTTTCTTT	CASSLDQRLDEAFF
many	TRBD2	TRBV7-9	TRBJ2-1	TGTGCCAGCAGCGGGACTAGCGGGAGAAATGAGCAGTTCTTC	CASSGTSGRNEQFF
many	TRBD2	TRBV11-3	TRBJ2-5	TGTGCCAGCAGCTTATCCCCGGGACTAGCGGGGGGCCTTCGGGAGACCCAGTACTTC	CASSLSPGLAGGLRETQYF
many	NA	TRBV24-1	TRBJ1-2	TGTGCCACCAGTGATTTTGGCAGGGCAGAGGGCTACACCTTC	CATSDFGRAEGYTF
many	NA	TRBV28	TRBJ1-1	TGTGCCAGCAGTTTCCCGATGAGCACTGAAGCTTTCTTT	CASSFPMSTEAFF
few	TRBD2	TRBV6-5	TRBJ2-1	TGTGCCAGCGGTTCCCGACTAGCGGGGGGTAATGAGCAGTTCTTC	CASGSRLAGGNEQFF
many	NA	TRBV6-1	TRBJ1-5	TGTGCCAGCAGTGAACTGGATCAGCCCCAGCATTTT	CASSELDQPQHF
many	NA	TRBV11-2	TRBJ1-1	TGTGCCAGCAGCCTACAGGGATACACTGAAGCTTTCTTT	CASSLQGYTEAFF
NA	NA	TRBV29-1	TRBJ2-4	TGCAGCGTTGAAGGGGACGGCAAAAACATTCAGTACTTC	CSVEGDGKNIQYF
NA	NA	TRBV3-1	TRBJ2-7	TGTGCCAGCAGCTTCCGCGGCGTGGGCTCCTACGAGCAGTACTTC	CASSFRGVGSYEQYF
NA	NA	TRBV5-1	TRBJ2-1	TGCGCCAGCAGCTTGCGGCCAGATTTATCCTACAATGAGCAGTTCTTC	CASSLRPDLSYNEQFF
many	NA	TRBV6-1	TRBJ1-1	TGTGCCAGCAGGGGGACATTGAACACTGAAGCTTTCTTT	CASRGTLNTEAFF
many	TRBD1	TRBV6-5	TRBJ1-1	TGTGCCAGCAGTTACTGGACAGGGGCGGTAGGTGAAGCTTTCTTT	CASSYWTGAVGEAFF
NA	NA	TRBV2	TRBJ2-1	TGTGCCAGCGAGACACTAGTTTACTATGAGCAGTTCTTC	CASETLVYYEQFF
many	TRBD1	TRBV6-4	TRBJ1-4	TGTGCCAGCAGTGTCTACACAGGGGAGGAAGAAAAACTGTTTTTT	CASSVYTGEEEKLFF
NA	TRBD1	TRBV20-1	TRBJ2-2	TGCAGTGCCCCGGACAGGGGGTACACCGGGGAGCTGTTTTTT	CSAPDRGYTGELFF
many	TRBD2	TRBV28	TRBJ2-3	TGTGCCAGCAGCCCGGGTCTGGGAAAAGCGGGGTTCACAGATACGCAGTATTTT	CASSPGLGKAGFTDTQYF
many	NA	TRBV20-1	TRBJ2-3	TGCAGTGCCCTACTCGTTCGGGGATCCAAGGATACGCAGTATTTT	CSALLVRGSKDTQYF
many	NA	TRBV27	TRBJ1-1	TGTGCCAGCAGTGACCAGGGACAAACCCTGAACACTGAAGCTTTCTTT	CASSDQGQTLNTEAFF
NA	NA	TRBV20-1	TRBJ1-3	TGCAGTGCTAGTACGGGGGGCTCTGGAAACACCATATATTTT	CSASTGGSGNTIYF
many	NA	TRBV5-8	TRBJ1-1	TGTGCCAGCAGCTTGGTGACAGGAGTAGGTTTAGGCACTGAAGCTTTCTTT	CASSLVTGVGLGTEAFF
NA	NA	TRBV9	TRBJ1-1	TGTGCCAGCAGCGCAGACAGTTACAGGAACACTGAAGCTTTCTTT	CASSADSYRNTEAFF
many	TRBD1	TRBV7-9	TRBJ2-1	TGTGCCAGCAGCGTTGGGACAGGGGAACGCAACAATGAGCAGTTCTTC	CASSVGTGERNNEQFF
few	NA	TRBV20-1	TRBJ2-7	TGCAGTGCTGGCCCCTACGAGCAGTACTTC	CSAGPYEQYF
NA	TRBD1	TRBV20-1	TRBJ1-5	TGCAGTGCTACTACGAGGGACAGAAGTTCCCCCCGCAATCAGCCCCAGCATTTT	CSATTRDRSSPRNQPQHF
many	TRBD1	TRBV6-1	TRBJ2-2	TGTGCCAGCAGATCCGGGACAGGGAACACCGGGGAGCTGTTTTTT	CASRSGTGNTGELFF
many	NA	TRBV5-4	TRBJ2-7	TGTGCCAGCAGCGTCTTTTCGAGGAACTACGAGCAGTACTTC	CASSVFSRNYEQYF
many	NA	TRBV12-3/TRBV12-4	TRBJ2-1	TGTGCCAGCAGTAGGGGCTACAATGAGCAGTTCTTC	CASSRGYNEQFF
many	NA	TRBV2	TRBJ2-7	TGTGCCAGCAGCACCTCGGGGCTCTTTGTTTACGAGCAGTACTTC	CASSTSGLFVYEQYF
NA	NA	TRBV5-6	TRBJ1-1	TGTGCCAGCAGCTTGGTGGGGGTCAGGCAGTCCACTGAAGCTTTCTTT	CASSLVGVRQSTEAFF
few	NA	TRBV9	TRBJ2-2	TGTGCCAGCAGCCCCCACGGCGGGGCCGGTCGAAACACCGGGGAGCTGTTTTTT	CASSPHGGAGRNTGELFF
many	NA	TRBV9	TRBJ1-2	TGTGCCAGCAGCGTAGTACAGTTTGAGGGCTACACCTTC	CASSVVQFEGYTF
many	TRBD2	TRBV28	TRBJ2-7	TGTGCCAGCAGTCGCGGACTAGCGGGAGCCTACGAGCAGTACTTC	CASSRGLAGAYEQYF
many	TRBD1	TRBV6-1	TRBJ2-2	TGTGCCAGCAGGCAGGGACAGTGGAACACCGGGGAGCTGTTTTTT	CASRQGQWNTGELFF
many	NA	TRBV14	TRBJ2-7	TGTGCCAGCAGCCAAGTGGGTTGGGGCAGGGGATACGAGCAGTACTTC	CASSQVGWGRGYEQYF
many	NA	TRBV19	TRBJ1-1	TGTGCCAGTAGTATTAGGAAGGACACTGAAGCTTTCTTT	CASSIRKDTEAFF
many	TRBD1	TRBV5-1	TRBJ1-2	TGCGCCAGCAGCCCGATGACAGGGAAAGACTATGGCTACACCTTC	CASSPMTGKDYGYTF
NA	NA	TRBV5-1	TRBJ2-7	TGCGCCAGCAGCTTGGGGGATGGACAGAGCTCCTACGAGCAGTACTTC	CASSLGDGQSSYEQYF
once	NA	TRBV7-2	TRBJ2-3	TGTGCCAGCAGCGCCTCCGGGACCCCTAGAGAAGATACGCAGTATTTT	CASSASGTPREDTQYF
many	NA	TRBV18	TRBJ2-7	TGTGCCAGCTCACCCCAAGCCCCCGGCGAGCAGTACTTC	CASSPQAPGEQYF
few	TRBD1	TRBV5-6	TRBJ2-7	TGTGCCAGCAGTCGGGACAGGGGGCTGGGCGAGCAGTACTTC	CASSRDRGLGEQYF
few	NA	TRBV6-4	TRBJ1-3	TGTGCCAGCAGTGGGATGGTTCAGGGTGTCGTCAGTACTGGAAACACCATATATTTT	CASSGMVQGVVSTGNTIYF
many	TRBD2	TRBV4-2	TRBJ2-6	TGTGCCAGCAGCCAAGACACCCGGACTAGCGGGAGCTCTGGGGCCAACGTCCTGACTTTC	CASSQDTRTSGSSGANVLTF
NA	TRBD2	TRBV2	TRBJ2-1	TGTGCCAGCAGTGAGAGCGGGAGGGCCGACAATGAGCAGTTCTTC	CASSESGRADNEQFF
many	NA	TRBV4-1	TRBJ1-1	TGTGCCAGCAGCCAAGAGGAAGGGGGCACTGAAGCTTTCTTT	CASSQEEGGTEAFF
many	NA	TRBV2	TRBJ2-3	TGTGCCAGTTCGACCTACGGGAGCACAGATACGCAGTATTTT	CASSTYGSTDTQYF
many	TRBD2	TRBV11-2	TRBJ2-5	TGTGCCAGCAGCTTCACGGGCGGGGGTCCCCAAGAGACCCAGTACTTC	CASSFTGGGPQETQYF
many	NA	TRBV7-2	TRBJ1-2	TGTGCCAGCAGCTTAAGGGCCCAGGGGTTCAGTGGCTACACCTTC	CASSLRAQGFSGYTF
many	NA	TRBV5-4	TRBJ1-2	TGTGCCAGCTCCTCGACGGACTATGGCTACACCTTC	CASSSTDYGYTF
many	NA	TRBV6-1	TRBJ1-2	TGTGCCAGCAGACTAGCTAACTATGGCTACACCTTC	CASRLANYGYTF
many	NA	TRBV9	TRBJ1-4	TGTGCCAGCAGCGTAGATCCAGGGATTAATGAAAAACTGTTTTTT	CASSVDPGINEKLFF
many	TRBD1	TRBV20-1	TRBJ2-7	TGCAGTGCTAGGCCTCCGGACAGGGACTACGAGCAGTACTTC	CSARPPDRDYEQYF
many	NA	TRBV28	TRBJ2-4	TGTGCCAGCAGTCCTCAGGAGGCGGCCAAAAACATTCAGTACTTC	CASSPQEAAKNIQYF